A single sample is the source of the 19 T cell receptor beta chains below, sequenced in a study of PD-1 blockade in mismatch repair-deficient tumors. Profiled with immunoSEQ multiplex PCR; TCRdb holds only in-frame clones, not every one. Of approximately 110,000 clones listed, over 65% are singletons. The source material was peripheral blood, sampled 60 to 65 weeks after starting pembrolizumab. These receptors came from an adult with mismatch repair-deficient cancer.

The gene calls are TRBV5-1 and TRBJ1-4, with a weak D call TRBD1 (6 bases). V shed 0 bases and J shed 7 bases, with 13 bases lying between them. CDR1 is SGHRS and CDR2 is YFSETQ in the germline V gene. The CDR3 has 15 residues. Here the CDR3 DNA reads TGCGCCAGCAGCTTGGCACAGGGTAACGGTGAAAAACTGTTTTTT. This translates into CASSLAQGNGEKLFF.

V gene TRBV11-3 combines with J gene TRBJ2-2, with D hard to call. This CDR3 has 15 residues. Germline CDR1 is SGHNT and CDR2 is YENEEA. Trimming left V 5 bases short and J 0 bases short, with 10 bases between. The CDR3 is CASSPGWTNTGELFF. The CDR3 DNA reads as TGTGCCAGCAGCCCAGGCTGGACGAACACCGGGGAGCTGTTTTTT.

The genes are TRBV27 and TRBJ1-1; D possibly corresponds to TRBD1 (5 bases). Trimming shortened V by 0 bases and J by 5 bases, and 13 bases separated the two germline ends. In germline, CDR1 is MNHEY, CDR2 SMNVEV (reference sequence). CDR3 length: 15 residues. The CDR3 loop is CASSLSSAGRTEAFF. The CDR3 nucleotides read TGTGCCAGCAGTTTATCTTCTGCGGGGCGGACTGAAGCTTTCTTT.

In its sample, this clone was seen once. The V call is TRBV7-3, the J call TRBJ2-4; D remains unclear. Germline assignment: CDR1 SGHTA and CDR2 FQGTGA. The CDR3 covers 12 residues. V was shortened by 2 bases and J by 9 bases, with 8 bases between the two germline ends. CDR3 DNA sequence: TGTGCCAGCAGCTTACAGGAAGGCATTCAGTACTTC. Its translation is CASSLQEGIQYF.

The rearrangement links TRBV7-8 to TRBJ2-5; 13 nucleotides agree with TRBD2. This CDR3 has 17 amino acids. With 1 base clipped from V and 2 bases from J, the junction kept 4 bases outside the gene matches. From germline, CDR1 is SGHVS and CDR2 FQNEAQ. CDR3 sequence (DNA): TGTGCCAGCAGCTTAGACACTAGCGGGAGGGAACAAGAGACCCAGTACTTC. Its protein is CASSLDTSGREQETQYF.

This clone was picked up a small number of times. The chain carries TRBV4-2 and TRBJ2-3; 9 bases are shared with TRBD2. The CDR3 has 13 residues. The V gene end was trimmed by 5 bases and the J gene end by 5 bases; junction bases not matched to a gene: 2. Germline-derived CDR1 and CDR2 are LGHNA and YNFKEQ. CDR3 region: CASSILAGDTQYF. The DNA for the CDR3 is TGTGCCAGCAGCATACTAGCGGGAGATACGCAGTATTTT.

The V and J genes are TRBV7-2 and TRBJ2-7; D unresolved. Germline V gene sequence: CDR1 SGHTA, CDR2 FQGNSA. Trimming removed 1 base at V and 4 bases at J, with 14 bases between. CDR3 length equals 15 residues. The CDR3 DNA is TGTGCCAGCAGCTTAGAGGTGCAGACAAGTTACGAGCAGTACTTC. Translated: CASSLEVQTSYEQYF. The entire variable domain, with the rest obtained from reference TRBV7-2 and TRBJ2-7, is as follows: GAGVSQSPSNKVTEKGKDVELRCDPISGHTALYWYRQSLGQGLEFLIYFQGNSAPDKSGLPSDRFSAERTGGSVSTLTIQRTQQEDSAVYLCASSLEVQTSYEQYFGPGTRLTVT.

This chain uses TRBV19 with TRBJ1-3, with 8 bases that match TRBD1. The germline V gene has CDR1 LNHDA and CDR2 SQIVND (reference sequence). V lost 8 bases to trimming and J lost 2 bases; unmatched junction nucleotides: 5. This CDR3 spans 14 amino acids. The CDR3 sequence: CASSTGVPGNTIYF. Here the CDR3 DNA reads TGTGCCAGTTCGACAGGGGTCCCTGGAAACACCATATATTTT.

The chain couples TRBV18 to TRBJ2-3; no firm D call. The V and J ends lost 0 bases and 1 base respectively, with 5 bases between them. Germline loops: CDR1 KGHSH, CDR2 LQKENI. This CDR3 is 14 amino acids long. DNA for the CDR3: TGTGCCAGCTCACCACCGACCGGCACAGATACGCAGTATTTT. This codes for CASSPPTGTDTQYF.

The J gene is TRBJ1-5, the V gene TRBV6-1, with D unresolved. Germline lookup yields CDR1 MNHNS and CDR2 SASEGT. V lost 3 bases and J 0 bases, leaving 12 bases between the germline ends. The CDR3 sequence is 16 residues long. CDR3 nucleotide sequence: TGTGCCAGCAGTGAGCTTCAAGGGCATAGCAATCAGCCCCAGCATTTT. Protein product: CASSELQGHSNQPQHF.

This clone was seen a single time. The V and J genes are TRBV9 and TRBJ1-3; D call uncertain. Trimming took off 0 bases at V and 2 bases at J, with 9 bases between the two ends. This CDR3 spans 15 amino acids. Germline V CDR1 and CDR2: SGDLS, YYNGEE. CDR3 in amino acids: CASSVGGSPGNTIYF. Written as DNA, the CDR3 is TGTGCCAGCAGCGTAGGAGGAAGCCCTGGAAACACCATATATTTT.

CDR3 loop: CASGGNGAFGKFF. The CDR3 coding sequence is TGTGCCTCAGGCGGGAATGGTGCATTCGGGAAGTTCTTC. The genes are TRBV10-3 and TRBJ2-1, with D possibly being TRBD2 (6 bases). Trimming removed 11 bases from V and 14 bases from J, with 25 bases in between. Per the germline V gene, CDR1 is ENHRY and CDR2 is SYGVKD. The length of the CDR3 is 13 residues.

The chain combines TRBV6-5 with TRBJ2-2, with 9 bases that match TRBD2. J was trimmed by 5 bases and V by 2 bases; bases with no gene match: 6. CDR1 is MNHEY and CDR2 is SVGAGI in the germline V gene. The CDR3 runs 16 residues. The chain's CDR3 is CASSYGSGSGTGELFF. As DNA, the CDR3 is TGTGCCAGCAGTTACGGTAGCGGGAGTGGAACCGGGGAGCTGTTTTTT.

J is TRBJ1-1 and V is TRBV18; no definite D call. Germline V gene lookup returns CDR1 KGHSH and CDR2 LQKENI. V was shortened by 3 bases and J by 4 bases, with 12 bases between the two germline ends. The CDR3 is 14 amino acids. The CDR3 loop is CASSPPHRTTEAFF. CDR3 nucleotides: TGTGCCAGCTCACCCCCACACCGGACCACTGAAGCTTTCTTT.

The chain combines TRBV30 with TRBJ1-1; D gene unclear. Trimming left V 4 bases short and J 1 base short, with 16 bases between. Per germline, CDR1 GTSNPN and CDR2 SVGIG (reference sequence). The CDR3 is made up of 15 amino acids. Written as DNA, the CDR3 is TGTGCCTGGATGGGAATAGGGTTTGGGAACACTGAAGCTTTCTTT. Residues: CAWMGIGFGNTEAFF.

The CDR3 loop is CASSVNQPQHF. CDR3 bases: TGTGCCAGCAGTGTAAACCAGCCCCAGCATTTT. The chain joins TRBV2 to TRBJ1-5; D gene unclear. This CDR3 has 11 amino acids. Germline V lookup: CDR1 SNHLY, CDR2 FYNNEI. V lost 4 bases and J 7 bases, leaving 5 bases between the germline ends.

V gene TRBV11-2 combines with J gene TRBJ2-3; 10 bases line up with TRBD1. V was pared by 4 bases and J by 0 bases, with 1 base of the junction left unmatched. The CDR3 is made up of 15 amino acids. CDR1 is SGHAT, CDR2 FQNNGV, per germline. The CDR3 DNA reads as TGTGCCAGCAGCTGGGACAGGGGAAGCACAGATACGCAGTATTTT. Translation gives CASSWDRGSTDTQYF.

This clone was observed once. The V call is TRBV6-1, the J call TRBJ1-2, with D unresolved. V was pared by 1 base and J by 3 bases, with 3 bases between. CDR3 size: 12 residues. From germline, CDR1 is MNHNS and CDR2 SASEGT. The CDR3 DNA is TGTGCCAGCAGTGAAGACGACTATGGCTACACCTTC. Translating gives CASSEDDYGYTF.

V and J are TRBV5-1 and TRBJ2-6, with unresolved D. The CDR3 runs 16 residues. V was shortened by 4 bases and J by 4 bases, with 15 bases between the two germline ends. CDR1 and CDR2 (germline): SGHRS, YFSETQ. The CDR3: CASSPPEPEGANVLTF. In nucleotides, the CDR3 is TGCGCCAGCAGCCCCCCCGAGCCGGAAGGGGCCAACGTCCTGACTTTC.